This T cell receptor beta chain emerged from a study of blood T cells in healthy people across ages. J was trimmed by 5 bases and V by 2 bases; bases with no gene match: 3. The CDR3 runs to 14 residues. Germline V gene data show CDR1 as LGHDT and CDR2 as YNNKEL (reference sequence). A second PCR of 7 to 11 cycles used a sample-barcoded 5' primer and a J-beta primer mix. One entry per CDR3 protein, called by TCRdb with MiXCR from the 5' RACE reads. The sample gives more than 800,000 distinct CDR3 sequences, 29% of which show up once; 17% is in the top ten. Material: blood. The rearrangement links TRBV3-1 to TRBJ1-1; 9 bases line up with TRBD1. The TCR sequence derives from a woman of 80 years or more in good health. Here the CDR3 DNA reads TGTGCCAGCAGCCAAAGGACAGGGGCGACTGAAGCTTTCTTT. Translation gives CASSQRTGATEAFF. Full variable domain (rest looked up from reference TRBV3-1 and TRBJ1-1): DTAVSQTPKYLVTQMGNDKSIKCEQNLGHDTMYWYKQDSKKFLKIMFSYNNKELIINETVPNRFSPKSPDKAHLNLHINSLELGDSAVYFCASSQRTGATEAFFGQGTRLTVV.